This record covers a single T cell receptor (beta chain). Original methodology: How many nucleated cells were present was estimated from reference gene primer amplification. The repertoire was sequenced with immunoSEQ multiplex PCR; TCRdb's copy has only in-frame clones and lacks some. V and J calls and clone size follow that table, whereas D and trimming were derived from the DNA. This repertoire shows fewer than 30,000 clones, 84% found once; its top ten account for about a sixth. The data were taken from a study of blood T cell repertoires in COVID-19. Study at large: Sources were T cells, B-cell-depleted T cells, or PBMCs; the material itself was cDNA or gDNA.

Input material: peripheral blood. This TCR was recovered from a man in his 70s with active COVID-19.

The DNA for the CDR3 is TGTGCCAGCAGCTGGTCAACCCGGGAGACCCAGTACTTC. Residues: CASSWSTRETQYF. V is TRBV7-3 and J is TRBJ2-5, with D unresolved. The V gene lost 4 bases and the J gene lost 5 bases, with 11 bases spanning the gap. The germline V gene encodes CDR1 SGHTA and CDR2 FQGTGA. This CDR3 has 13 residues.